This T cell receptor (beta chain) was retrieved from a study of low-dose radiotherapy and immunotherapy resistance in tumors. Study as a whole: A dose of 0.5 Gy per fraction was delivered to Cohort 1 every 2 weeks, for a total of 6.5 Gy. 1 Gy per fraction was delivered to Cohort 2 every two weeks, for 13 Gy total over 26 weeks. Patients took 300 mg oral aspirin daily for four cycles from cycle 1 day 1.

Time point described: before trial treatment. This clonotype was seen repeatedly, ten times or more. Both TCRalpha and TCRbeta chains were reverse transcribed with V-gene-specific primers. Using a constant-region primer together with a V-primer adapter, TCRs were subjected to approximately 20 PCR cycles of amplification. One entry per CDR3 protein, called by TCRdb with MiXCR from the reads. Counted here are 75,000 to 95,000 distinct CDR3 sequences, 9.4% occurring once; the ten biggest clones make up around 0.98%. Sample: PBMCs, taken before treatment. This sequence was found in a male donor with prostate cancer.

This chain's CDR3 is CASRTGTRFAETQYF. DNA of the CDR3: TGTGCCAGCAGAACCGGGACTAGATTCGCAGAGACCCAGTACTTC. The V call is TRBV6-2 or TRBV6-3, the J call TRBJ2-5; 8 bases match TRBD2. Per germline, CDR1 MNHEY and CDR2 SVGEGT. There are 15 residues in the CDR3. V was clipped by 6 bases and J by 4 bases; unmatched bases: 10.